This T cell receptor beta chain was sequenced in a study of blood T cell repertoires in COVID-19. The repertoire was sequenced with immunoSEQ multiplex PCR; TCRdb's copy has only in-frame clones and lacks some. The sample lists some 200,000 clones, more than 80% occurring once. The CDR3 has 14 amino acids. Germline CDR1 reads MNHEY; CDR2 reads SVGAGI. Unmatched junction bases numbered 9, after V lost 8 bases and J lost 5 bases. The chain recombines TRBV6-5 with TRBJ2-3; TRBD1 matches at 8 bases. Material: peripheral blood. The origin of this receptor is a man in his fifties with acute or convalescent COVID-19. The chain's CDR3 is CASRRAGGRDTQYF. Here the CDR3 DNA reads TGTGCCAGCCGGCGAGCAGGGGGCAGAGATACGCAGTATTTT.